The 6 T cell receptor beta chains below were found in one sample sequenced in a study of T cell responses to AZD1222 COVID-19 vaccine. Profiling relied on immunoSEQ multiplex PCR, and the TCRdb table lists in-frame clones only, not all of them. The sample holds around 110,000 clones, 90% seen once. The material sequenced was peripheral blood, taken on day 0 of AZD1222 vaccination. These receptors were obtained from an adult in good health.

J is TRBJ2-1 and V is TRBV24-1; TRBD1 matches 10 bases. The germline V gene has CDR1 KGHDR and CDR2 SFDVKD. The CDR3 loop spans 11 amino acids. The V segment lost 5 bases and the J segment 14 bases; nucleotides outside the gene matches: 2. The CDR3 DNA reads as TGTGCCACCAGTGGGGGGACAGGGGAGTTCTTC. This codes for CATSGGTGEFF.

The chain employs TRBV6-5 and TRBJ1-4; 7 nucleotides align to TRBD1. The germline gives CDR1 MNHEY, CDR2 SVGAGI. The CDR3 has 14 residues. V shed 6 bases and J 4 bases; nucleotides not matched to a gene: 5. This CDR3 is CASRLGQLNEKLFF. CDR3 in DNA: TGTGCCAGCAGATTGGGACAGCTTAATGAAAAACTGTTTTTT.

In the case of this clone: Germline and junction disagree at one end, which may indicate a read error. The V gene is TRBV2, the J gene TRBJ2-7, with D uncertain. This CDR3 is built from 12 residues. Germline values: CDR1 SNHLY, CDR2 FYNNEI. The chain's CDR3 is CASRYSPSERYF. The CDR3 DNA reads as TGTGCCAGCAGGTACAGTCCCTCTGAGCGGTACTTC.

The chain combines TRBV6-2 or TRBV6-3 with TRBJ2-7, with TRBD2 matching over 7 bases. This CDR3 is built from 16 residues. Germline assignment: CDR1 MNHEY and CDR2 SVGEGT. V lost 2 bases to trimming and J lost 6 bases; unmatched junction nucleotides: 13. CDR3 in amino acids: CASSYPALAGFFEQYF. The CDR3 DNA reads TGTGCCAGCAGTTACCCCGCTTTAGCGGGCTTTTTCGAGCAGTACTTC.

The chain has TRBV5-6 and TRBJ2-2; 9 nucleotides match TRBD1. The CDR3 is made up of 19 amino acids. Germline V CDR1 and CDR2: SGHDT, YYEEEE. V shed 3 bases and J 3 bases; nucleotides not matched to a gene: 15. For the CDR3, the DNA is TGTGCCAGCAGCTCGGACTACAGGGGGCTGGGGATGGACACCGGGGAGCTGTTTTTT. Protein: CASSSDYRGLGMDTGELFF.

This chain joins TRBV28 and TRBJ2-7; D possibly corresponds to TRBD1 (6 bases). The germline gives CDR1 MDHEN, CDR2 SYDVKM. Trimming cost V 6 bases and J 2 bases, with 17 bases left between them. The CDR3 has 15 amino acids. The CDR3 protein is CASRTGTSSTYEQYF. DNA of the CDR3: TGTGCCAGCAGGACCGGGACATCCTCGACCTACGAGCAGTACTTC.